Below, 12 T cell receptor beta chains from the same sample are listed, as sequenced in a study of blood T cell repertoires in COVID-19. Sequencing used immunoSEQ multiplex PCR; TCRdb keeps in-frame clones, though not all of them. The table has over 45,000 clones, around nine tenths seen once; the top ten hold about 9.3%. Sequenced: peripheral blood. The receptors were sampled from a man aged 55 to 70 with active COVID-19.

The rearrangement joins TRBV6-5 to TRBJ1-2; TRBD1 matches 7 bases. Germline V gene lookup returns CDR1 MNHEY and CDR2 SVGAGI. V was clipped by 5 bases and J by 4 bases; unmatched bases: 10. CDR3 length: 15 amino acids. The CDR3 region has the DNA TGTGCCAGCAGTACCCAGGACAGGCTTAGCTATGGCTACACCTTC. This codes for CASSTQDRLSYGYTF.

The V call is TRBV5-1, the J call TRBJ2-1; D unresolved. The CDR3 covers 15 residues. V was shortened by 0 bases and J by 4 bases, with 11 bases between the two germline ends. Germline CDR1 reads SGHRS; CDR2 reads YFSETQ. The CDR3 region has the DNA TGCGCCAGCAGCTTGGCCCCCGCGTCGTACAATGAGCAGTTCTTC. Translation: CASSLAPASYNEQFF.

This sequence joins TRBV5-1 and TRBJ2-3, with no clear D. The CDR3 spans 14 residues. CDR1 SGHRS and CDR2 YFSETQ come from the germline V gene. V was pared by 1 base and J by 4 bases, with 10 bases between. The CDR3 sequence is CASSLLRIADTQYF. CDR3 nucleotide sequence: TGCGCCAGCAGCTTGCTGAGAATCGCAGATACGCAGTATTTT.

This chain joins TRBV13 and TRBJ2-2; possible D gene TRBD2, 5 bases. With 10 bases removed from V and 4 bases from J, the gap between germline ends came to 16 bases. From germline, CDR1 is PRHDT and CDR2 FYEKMQ (reference sequence). This CDR3 has 14 amino acids. This CDR3 is CATNRGGSTGELFF. The CDR3, as DNA: TGTGCCACCAACCGGGGTGGGAGCACCGGGGAGCTGTTTTTT.

V usage is TRBV18 and J usage is TRBJ1-5; the D is unclear. The CDR3 runs to 15 residues. Germline CDR1 reads KGHSH; CDR2 reads LQKENI. V shed 6 bases and J shed 1 base, with 13 bases lying between them. The CDR3 region has the DNA TGTGCCAGCTCGCACGGACTAGGAAGCAATCAGCCCCAGCATTTT. It is translated as CASSHGLGSNQPQHF.

The chain has TRBV29-1 and TRBJ1-2; D not certain. The CDR3 totals 14 residues. Trimming removed 2 bases at V and 1 base at J, with 11 bases between. Germline values: CDR1 SQVTM, CDR2 ANQGSEA. CDR3 loop: CSVEWREGNYGYTF. The CDR3 DNA reads as TGCAGCGTTGAATGGAGAGAGGGTAACTATGGCTACACCTTC.

This clone was seen a few times. The chain is built from TRBV5-1 and TRBJ2-7, with D possibly being TRBD2 (6 bases). The CDR3 length is 14 residues. V was cut by 3 bases and J by 2 bases, with 12 bases left in between. The germline V gene encodes CDR1 SGHRS and CDR2 YFSETQ. CDR3 bases: TGCGCCAGCAGCTCAGCGGGCCCCCCCTACGAGCAGTACTTC. Residues: CASSSAGPPYEQYF.

The chain employs TRBV6-6 and TRBJ2-7; TRBD1 aligns across 8 bases. Germline V gene sequence: CDR1 MNHNY, CDR2 SVGAGI (reference sequence). The trim removed 2 bases at V and 6 bases at J, leaving 6 bases unmatched. The CDR3 is 14 amino acids. CDR3 in DNA: TGTGCCAGCAGTTACCGCGACAGGGGCGGCGAGCAGTACTTC. It translates to CASSYRDRGGEQYF.

The chain combines TRBV11-3 with TRBJ2-2; TRBD2 aligns across 7 bases. Germline V gives CDR1 SGHNT, CDR2 YENEEA. This CDR3 is built from 17 residues. Trimming took 2 bases from V and 4 from J; bases not matched to a gene: 10. CDR3 nucleotides: TGTGCCAGCAGCTTAAAATATGCGAGCGGGGTCACCGGGGAGCTGTTTTTT. This sequence encodes CASSLKYASGVTGELFF.

The V and J genes are TRBV7-6 and TRBJ2-7; 11 bases align to TRBD2. Trimming took 5 bases from V and 3 from J; bases not matched to a gene: 9. The CDR3 is made up of 16 amino acids. Germline V gene data show CDR1 as SGHVS and CDR2 as FNYEAQ. The CDR3 DNA sequence: TGTGCCAGCAGCCCATTACCCGGGACTAGCGGCTACGAGCAGTACTTC. Translating gives CASSPLPGTSGYEQYF.

The chain has TRBV6-5 and TRBJ1-2; D is unresolved. V was cut by 7 bases and J by 5 bases, with 17 bases left in between. The CDR3 has 14 amino acids. Germline CDR1 is MNHEY and CDR2 is SVGAGI. This chain's CDR3 is CASKVEGSDYGYTF. In DNA, the CDR3 is TGTGCCAGCAAGGTGGAGGGCAGCGATTATGGCTACACCTTC.

This chain uses TRBV6-1 with TRBJ2-7, with TRBD2 identical over 13 bases. V was clipped by 1 base and J by 0 bases; unmatched bases: 15. The CDR3 sequence is 21 residues long. Germline CDR1 MNHNS, CDR2 SASEGT. The CDR3 reads CASSEVGPGLAGLVNSYEQYF. CDR3 nucleotide sequence: TGTGCCAGCAGTGAAGTCGGTCCGGGACTAGCGGGACTAGTAAACTCCTACGAGCAGTACTTC.